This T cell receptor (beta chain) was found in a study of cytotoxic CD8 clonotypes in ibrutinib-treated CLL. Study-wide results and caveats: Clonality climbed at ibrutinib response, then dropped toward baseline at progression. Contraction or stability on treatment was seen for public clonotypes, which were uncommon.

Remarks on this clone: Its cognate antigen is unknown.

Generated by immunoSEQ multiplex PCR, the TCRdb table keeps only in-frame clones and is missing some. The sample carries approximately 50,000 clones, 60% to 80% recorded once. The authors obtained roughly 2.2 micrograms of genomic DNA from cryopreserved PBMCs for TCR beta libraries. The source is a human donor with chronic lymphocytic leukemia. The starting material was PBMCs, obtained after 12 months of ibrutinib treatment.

The CDR3 DNA sequence: TGTGCCAGCAGCGCCAGACCGGGGGCGGGTAGCTATGGCTACACCTTC. Its translation: CASSARPGAGSYGYTF. The genes are TRBV7-8 and TRBJ1-2, with a tentative D call TRBD1 (6 bases). In germline, CDR1 is SGHVS, CDR2 FQNEAQ. The V end lost 5 bases, the J end lost 4 bases, and 20 bases lay between the germline ends. The CDR3 consists of 16 residues.